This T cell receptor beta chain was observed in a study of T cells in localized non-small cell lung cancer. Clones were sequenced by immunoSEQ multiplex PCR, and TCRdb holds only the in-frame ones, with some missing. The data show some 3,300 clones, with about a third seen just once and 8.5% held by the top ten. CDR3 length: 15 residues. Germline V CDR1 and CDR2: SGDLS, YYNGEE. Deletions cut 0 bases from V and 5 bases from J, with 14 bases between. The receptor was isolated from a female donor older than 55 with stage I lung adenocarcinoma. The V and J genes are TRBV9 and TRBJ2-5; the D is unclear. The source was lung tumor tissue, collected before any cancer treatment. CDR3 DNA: TGTGCCAGCAGCGTAGGTCAAGGGTATGTGGAGACCCAGTACTTC. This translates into CASSVGQGYVETQYF.